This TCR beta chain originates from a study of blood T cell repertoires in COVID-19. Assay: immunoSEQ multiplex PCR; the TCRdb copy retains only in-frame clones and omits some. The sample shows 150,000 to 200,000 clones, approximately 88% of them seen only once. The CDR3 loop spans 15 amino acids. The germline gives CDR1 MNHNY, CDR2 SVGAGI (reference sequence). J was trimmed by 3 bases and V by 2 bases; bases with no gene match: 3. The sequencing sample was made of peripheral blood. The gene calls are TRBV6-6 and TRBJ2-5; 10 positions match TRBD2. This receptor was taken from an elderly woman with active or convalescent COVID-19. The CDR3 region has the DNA TGTGCCAGCAGTTACAGACTAGCGGGCGAAGAGACCCAGTACTTC. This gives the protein CASSYRLAGEETQYF.